This TCR beta chain is from a study of T-cell reconstitution after alpha-beta-depleted transplantation in children. Preparation of the TCRbeta library was carried out with unique molecular identifiers. Via MiXCR, TCRdb re-called the PCR reads, giving one row per CDR3 protein. The table has around 92,000 distinct CDR3 sequences, 12% seen once; the top ten hold 14%. This clonotype was recorded at least ten times. The ends were cut back, 2 bases at V and 0 bases at J, with 12 bases in the middle. Germline CDR1 reads DFQATT; CDR2 reads SNEGSKA (reference sequence). The CDR3 sequence is 15 residues long. The source of this sequence is a human donor who donated a stem cell graft to a child with inherited bone marrow failure. Sequenced material: PBMCs from the stem cell graft donor, taken from the stem cell graft. V and J are TRBV20-1 and TRBJ2-3, with a possible D match to TRBD2 (5 bases). CDR3 region: CSARTPLASTDTQYF. As DNA, the CDR3 is TGCAGTGCTAGAACCCCCCTAGCTAGCACAGATACGCAGTATTTT.